This T cell receptor beta chain emerged from a study of blood T cell repertoires in COVID-19. Overall study: There were acute and convalescent COVID-19 samples, and they came from the United States, Italy and Spain. T cells, B-cell-depleted T cells, or PBMCs supplied cDNA or gDNA.

Per germline, CDR1 SGHNT and CDR2 YYREEE (reference sequence). Trimming removed 2 bases at V and 3 bases at J, with 14 bases between. The CDR3 sequence is 16 residues long. In the original processing: Amplification with reference gene primers provided the estimates of nucleated cell counts. The protocol was immunoSEQ multiplex PCR, while the TCRdb copy is restricted to in-frame clones and leaves out a portion. V and J calls and clone size follow that table, whereas D and trimming were derived from the DNA. This sample has fewer than 75,000 clones, with about 88% found just once. The sequence was obtained from a man older than 75 with acute or convalescent COVID-19. The chain is built from TRBV5-4 and TRBJ2-2; possible D gene TRBD2, 7 bases. Sequenced material: peripheral blood. DNA for the CDR3: TGTGCCAGCAGCTTTGGGCGGGGGCTGGACACCGGGGAGCTGTTTTTT. It codes for CASSFGRGLDTGELFF.